The rows below give T cell receptor beta chains drawn from one sample of a study of T cells in Graves' hyperthyroidism and ophthalmopathy. Each CDR3 protein gets one entry after TCRdb re-called the multiplex PCR reads with MiXCR. Of hundreds of thousands of distinct CDR3 sequences in the sample, 38% are singletons; the top ten hold 8.9%. Sequencing was done on a sample of blood. Receptors were obtained from a man younger than 30 with Graves' hyperthyroidism. Each CDR3 is given with its conserved first and last residue. D genes are given only for firm matches. Clone size appears in some rows only: once, few, many, or a class for an expanded clone.

D: -; size: many; J: TRBJ1-1; length: 14; V: TRBV7-2; DNA: TGTGCCAGCAGCCCCCGTCCCTTGAACACTGAAGCTTTCTTT; CDR3: CASSPRPLNTEAFF
D: -; size: few; J: TRBJ2-5; length: 15; V: TRBV7-2; DNA: TGTGCCAGCAGCCCTTACAGGGGGGGGGAAGAGACCCAGTACTTC; CDR3: CASSPYRGGEETQYF
D: -; size: -; J: TRBJ1-6; length: 17; V: TRBV4-1; DNA: TGCGCCAGCAGCCAAACCCTCCTTGGCGTAACGGCTTCACCCCTCCACTTT; CDR3: CASSQTLLGVTASPLHF
D: -; size: -; J: TRBJ1-5; length: 13; V: TRBV5-1; DNA: TGCGCCAGCAGCTTGGAAGGACAACAGCCCCAGCATTTT; CDR3: CASSLEGQQPQHF
D: -; size: once; J: TRBJ1-5; length: 14; V: TRBV6-6; DNA: TGTGCCAGCAGTTACGGGGGAGGCAGTCAGCCCCAGCATTTT; CDR3: CASSYGGGSQPQHF
D: -; size: -; J: TRBJ1-5; length: 15; V: TRBV15; DNA: TGTGCCAGCAGCCCATTAGGACAAACCGATCAGCCCCAGCATTTT; CDR3: CASSPLGQTDQPQHF
D: -; size: few; J: TRBJ1-1; length: 12; V: TRBV12-3/TRBV12-4; DNA: TGTGCCAGCGGACTGCCGAACACTGAAGCTTTCTTT; CDR3: CASGLPNTEAFF
D: -; size: -; J: TRBJ2-7; length: 11; V: TRBV3-1; DNA: TGTGCCAGCAGCCAAACGACTGAGCAGTACTTC; CDR3: CASSQTTEQYF
D: -; size: few; J: TRBJ1-1; length: 13; V: TRBV2; DNA: TGTGCCAGCAGTGAATCTATTGCCACTGAAGCTTTCTTT; CDR3: CASSESIATEAFF
D: TRBD2; size: few; J: TRBJ2-5; length: 15; V: TRBV7-2; DNA: TGTGCCAGCAGGCGCGGGGCTAGCGGGGTCGAGACCCAGTACTTC; CDR3: CASRRGASGVETQYF
D: TRBD2; size: -; J: TRBJ2-5; length: 15; V: TRBV25-1; DNA: TGTGCCAGCAATTCAGGGGGACTAGCGGGAGAGACCCAGTACTTC; CDR3: CASNSGGLAGETQYF
D: -; size: -; J: TRBJ1-2; length: 14; V: TRBV7-2; DNA: TGTGCCAGCAGCTTAAAGACAGGCACCTATGGCTACACCTTC; CDR3: CASSLKTGTYGYTF
D: TRBD2; size: -; J: TRBJ2-2; length: 15; V: TRBV5-1; DNA: TGCGCCAGCAGACGGGGGGGGACGAACACCGGGGAGCTGTTTTTT; CDR3: CASRRGGTNTGELFF
D: TRBD1; size: -; J: TRBJ1-1; length: 11; V: TRBV12-3/TRBV12-4; DNA: TGTGCCAGCTTCGGACAGGGAGAAGCTTTCTTT; CDR3: CASFGQGEAFF
D: -; size: few; J: TRBJ2-6; length: 17; V: TRBV7-8; DNA: TGTGCCAGCAGCGACCGACAGGCGGCCTCTGGGGCCAACGTCCTGACTTTC; CDR3: CASSDRQAASGANVLTF
D: TRBD1; size: -; J: TRBJ2-6; length: 16; V: TRBV10-3; DNA: TGTGCCACCCGGACAGGGGGCGGCTCTGGGGCCAACGTCCTGACTTTC; CDR3: CATRTGGGSGANVLTF
D: TRBD2; size: few; J: TRBJ2-7; length: 12; V: TRBV6-6; DNA: TGTGCCAGCAGGACTAGCGAGGTCGAGCAGTACTTC; CDR3: CASRTSEVEQYF